This entry lists 13 T cell receptor beta chains sequenced from one sample in a study of vaccination and CD4 T cells after COVID-19 (dated by TCRdb to between 2021 and 2024). The library was obtained by PCR. For sequencing, an Illumina iSeq 100 was employed. At the Johns Hopkins FTIC core, DNA from the cultured CD4+ T cells underwent TCR sequencing with the Oncomine TCR Beta short-read assay. The public reads were reprocessed in TCRdb via fastp at Q25 and MiXCR, keeping in-frame beta chains. Entries that share a CDR3 protein sequence are merged under the most common genes and DNA. The sample table contains fewer than 20,000 distinct CDR3 sequences; only one count was recorded for about half of them. Jointly, the top ten make up 13% of the sample. Sample treatment or condition, as interpreted from the label and publication: approximately 11-day PBMC culture with coronavirus spike peptide pools or control peptides (ViraFEST assay).

These receptors' targets are unknown. Specimen: CD4+ T cells from blood, cultured in vitro. Every receptor here comes from a human donor who had recovered from COVID-19.

This chain uses TRBV29-1 with TRBJ2-2; 10 bases match TRBD2. V was clipped by 6 bases and J by 0 bases; unmatched bases: 1. Germline assignment: CDR1 SQVTM and CDR2 ANQGSEA. This CDR3 spans 14 amino acids. The chain's CDR3 is CSVGLAPNTGELFF. CDR3 nucleotide sequence: TGCAGCGTGGGACTAGCGCCGAACACCGGGGAGCTGTTTTTT.

The chain carries TRBV6-2 or TRBV6-3 and TRBJ2-1, with 7 bases that match TRBD2. V lost 4 bases to trimming and J lost 6 bases; unmatched junction nucleotides: 3. Germline values: CDR1 MNHEY, CDR2 SVGEGT. The CDR3 loop spans 13 amino acids. The CDR3 loop reads CASSSLAFNEQFF. The CDR3 DNA follows: TGTGCCAGCAGTTCACTAGCGTTCAATGAGCAGTTCTTC.

This clonotype was picked up a small number of times. The V gene is TRBV20-1, the J gene TRBJ2-2; 8 bases are a match to TRBD2. Germline V lookup: CDR1 DFQATT, CDR2 SNEGSKA (reference sequence). The CDR3 contains 14 residues. J lost 2 bases, V lost 5 bases, and 4 bases had no gene match. The chain's CDR3 is CSAPRGGNTGELFF. The CDR3 DNA follows: TGCAGTGCTCCCCGGGGGGGCAACACCGGGGAGCTGTTTTTT.

The rearrangement links TRBV30 to TRBJ2-7; no reliable D call. Per the germline V gene, CDR1 is GTSNPN and CDR2 is SVGIG (reference sequence). The CDR3 runs to 11 residues. V was clipped by 5 bases and J by 5 bases, with 10 bases between them. For the CDR3, the DNA is TGTGCCTGGTCAGGAGTCCACGAGCAGTACTTC. It is translated as CAWSGVHEQYF.

This clonotype was observed once. The gene calls are TRBV7-6 and TRBJ2-1; 9 positions agree with TRBD2. Trimming cost V 2 bases and J 7 bases; bases outside gene matches: 6. In germline, CDR1 is SGHVS, CDR2 FNYEAQ. The CDR3 runs 15 residues. The CDR3 nucleotides read TGTGCCAGCAGCTTAACAGCGGGAGGAGGGAATGAGCAGTTCTTC. This translates into CASSLTAGGGNEQFF.

The chain has TRBV28 and TRBJ1-3, with 8 bases matching TRBD1. After removal of 7 bases from V and 3 bases from J, the junction contained 11 bases not matched to a gene. Germline V CDR1 and CDR2: MDHEN, SYDVKM. The CDR3 loop spans 16 amino acids. This chain's CDR3 is CASNSQGRGLGNTIYF. The CDR3 DNA reads TGTGCCAGCAACTCGCAGGGCAGGGGGCTTGGAAACACCATATATTTT.

This clonotype has more than one count but fewer than ten. The chain has TRBV28 and TRBJ1-1; D is possibly TRBD1 (6 bases). The CDR3 spans 14 residues. CDR1 MDHEN and CDR2 SYDVKM come from the germline V gene. Trimming took 6 bases from V and 4 from J, leaving 15 bases between them. CDR3 residues: CASSSTGLGTEAFF. Written as DNA, the CDR3 is TGTGCCAGCAGCTCCACAGGGTTGGGCACTGAAGCTTTCTTT.

This clonotype has only a few counts. CDR3 amino acids: CSARDAVSGDGNYGYTF. DNA of the CDR3: TGCAGTGCTAGAGATGCCGTCTCGGGAGACGGTAACTATGGCTACACCTTC. The chain joins TRBV20-1 to TRBJ1-2; D unresolved. CDR3 length equals 17 residues. The V and J ends lost 0 bases and 1 base respectively, with 18 bases between them. Germline CDR1 and CDR2: DFQATT and SNEGSKA (reference sequence).

This chain joins TRBV6-4 and TRBJ1-1, with D tentatively TRBD1 (5 bases). Germline V gene lookup returns CDR1 MRHNA and CDR2 SNTAGT. CDR3 length: 13 residues. V shed 6 bases and J shed 1 base, with 9 bases lying between them. This CDR3 reads CASRQDRNTEAFF. The CDR3, as DNA: TGTGCCAGCAGGCAAGACAGGAACACTGAAGCTTTCTTT.

Here the CDR3 reads CASSLSSRQLSTDTQYF. The CDR3 bases are TGTGCCAGCAGTTTGTCCTCTAGGCAGCTTAGCACAGATACGCAGTATTTT. The chain uses TRBV12-3 or TRBV12-4 and TRBJ2-3; D is ambiguous. V was clipped by 3 bases and J by 0 bases, with 16 bases between them. This CDR3 contains 17 residues.

The chain employs TRBV4-3 and TRBJ2-5; perhaps TRBD1 as D (5 bases). Trimming pared 6 bases from V and 3 bases from J, leaving 14 bases between. This CDR3 contains 14 residues. Germline V gene lookup returns CDR1 LGHNA and CDR2 YSLEER. The chain's CDR3 is CASSPDTSKETQYF. DNA for the CDR3: TGCGCCAGCAGTCCGGACACTTCTAAAGAGACCCAGTACTTC.

The chain carries TRBV4-1 and TRBJ1-2; no definite D call. The CDR3 is made up of 15 amino acids. CDR1 and CDR2 (germline): MGHRA, YSYEKL. V lost 0 bases, J lost 4 bases, and 12 bases lay in between. The CDR3 DNA reads TGCGCCAGCAGCCAAGAAGTAGTTAGCCTCTATGGCTACACCTTC. Translation: CASSQEVVSLYGYTF.

The chain joins TRBV28 to TRBJ1-5; no definite D call. The length of the CDR3 is 13 residues. Looked up from germline, CDR1 is MDHEN and CDR2 is SYDVKM. The V end was cut by 7 bases, the J end by 5 bases, with 12 bases between. The DNA of the CDR3 is TGTGCCAGCACCGCAAACCGGGATCAGCCCCAGCATTTT. Amino acid sequence: CASTANRDQPQHF.